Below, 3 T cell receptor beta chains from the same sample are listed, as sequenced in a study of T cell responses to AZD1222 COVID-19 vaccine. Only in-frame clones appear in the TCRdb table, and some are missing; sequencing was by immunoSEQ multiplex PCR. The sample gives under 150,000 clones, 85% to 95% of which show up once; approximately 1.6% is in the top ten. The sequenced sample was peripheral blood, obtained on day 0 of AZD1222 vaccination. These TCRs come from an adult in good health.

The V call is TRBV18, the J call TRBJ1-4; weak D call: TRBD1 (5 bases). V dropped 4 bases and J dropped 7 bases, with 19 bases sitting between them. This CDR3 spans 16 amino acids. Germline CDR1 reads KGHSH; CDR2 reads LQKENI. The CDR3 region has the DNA TGTGCCAGCTCACTCGTACAGGTCGGCGAGGGTGAAAAACTGTTTTTT. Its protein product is CASSLVQVGEGEKLFF.

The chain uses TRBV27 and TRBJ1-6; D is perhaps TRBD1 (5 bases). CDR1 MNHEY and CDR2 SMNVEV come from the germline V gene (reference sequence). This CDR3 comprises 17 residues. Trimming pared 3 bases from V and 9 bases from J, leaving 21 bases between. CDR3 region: CASSLLGTQAQGSPLHF. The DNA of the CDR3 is TGTGCCAGCAGTTTGCTTGGGACTCAGGCCCAGGGTTCACCCCTCCACTTT.

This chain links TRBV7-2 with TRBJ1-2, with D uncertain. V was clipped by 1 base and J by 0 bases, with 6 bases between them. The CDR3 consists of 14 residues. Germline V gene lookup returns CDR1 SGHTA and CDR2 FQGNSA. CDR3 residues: CASSLGPANYGYTF. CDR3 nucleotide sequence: TGTGCCAGCAGCTTAGGCCCCGCTAACTATGGCTACACCTTC. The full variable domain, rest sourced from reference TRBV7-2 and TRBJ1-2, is GAGVSQSPSNKVTEKGKDVELRCDPISGHTALYWYRQSLGQGLEFLIYFQGNSAPDKSGLPSDRFSAERTGGSVSTLTIQRTQQEDSAVYLCASSLGPANYGYTFGSGTRLTVV.